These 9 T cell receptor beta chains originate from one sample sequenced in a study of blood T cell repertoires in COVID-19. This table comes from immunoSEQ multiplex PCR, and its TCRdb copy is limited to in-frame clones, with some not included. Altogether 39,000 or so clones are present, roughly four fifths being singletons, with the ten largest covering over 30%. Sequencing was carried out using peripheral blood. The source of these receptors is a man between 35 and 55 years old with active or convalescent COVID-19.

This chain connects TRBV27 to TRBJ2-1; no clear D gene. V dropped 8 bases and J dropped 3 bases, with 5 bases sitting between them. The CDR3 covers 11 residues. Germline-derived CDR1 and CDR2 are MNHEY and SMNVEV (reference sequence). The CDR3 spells CASGRYNEQFF. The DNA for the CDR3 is TGTGCCAGCGGGCGCTACAATGAGCAGTTCTTC.

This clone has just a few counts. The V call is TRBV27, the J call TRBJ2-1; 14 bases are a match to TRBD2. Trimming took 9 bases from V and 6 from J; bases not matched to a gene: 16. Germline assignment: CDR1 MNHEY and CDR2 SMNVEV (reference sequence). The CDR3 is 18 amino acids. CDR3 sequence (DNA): TGTGCCAGTTCAGCGCTTCCCGGGACTAGCGGGAGTTCCAATGAGCAGTTCTTC. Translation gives CASSALPGTSGSSNEQFF.

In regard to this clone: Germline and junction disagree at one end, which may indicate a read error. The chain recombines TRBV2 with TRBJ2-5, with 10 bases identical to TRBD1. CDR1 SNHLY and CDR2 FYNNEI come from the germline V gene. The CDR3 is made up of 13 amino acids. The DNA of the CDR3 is TGTGCCAGCAGTCCAATCCGGGACAGGGGAGGCGACTTC. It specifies CASSPIRDRGGDF.

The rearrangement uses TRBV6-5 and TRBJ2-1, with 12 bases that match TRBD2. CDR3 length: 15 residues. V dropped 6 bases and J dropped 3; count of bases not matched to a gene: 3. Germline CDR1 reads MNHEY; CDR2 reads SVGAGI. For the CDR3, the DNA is TGTGCCAGCAGGCCGACTAGCGGGAGCTACAATGAGCAGTTCTTC. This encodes CASRPTSGSYNEQFF.

CDR3: CASSLMSSGSSIYEQYF. In nucleotides, the CDR3 is TGTGCCAGCAGCTTGATGTCTAGCGGGAGTAGTATTTACGAGCAGTACTTC. The gene calls are TRBV11-3 and TRBJ2-7, with 10 bases aligning to TRBD2. CDR3 length: 17 residues. Per the germline V gene, CDR1 is SGHNT and CDR2 is YENEEA. V was pared by 3 bases and J by 4 bases, with 12 bases of the junction left unmatched.

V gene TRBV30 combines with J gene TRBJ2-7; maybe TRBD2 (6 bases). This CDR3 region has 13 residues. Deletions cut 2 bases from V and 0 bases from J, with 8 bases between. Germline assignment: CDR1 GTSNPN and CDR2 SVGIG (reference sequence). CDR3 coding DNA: TGTGCCTGGAGTTCGGGGGACTCCTACGAGCAGTACTTC. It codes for CAWSSGDSYEQYF.

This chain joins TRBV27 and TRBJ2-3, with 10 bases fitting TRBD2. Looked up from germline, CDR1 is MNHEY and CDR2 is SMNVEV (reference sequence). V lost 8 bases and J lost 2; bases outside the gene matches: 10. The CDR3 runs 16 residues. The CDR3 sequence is CASRLSGLAVTDTQYF. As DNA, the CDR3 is TGTGCCAGCCGCCTCTCAGGACTAGCGGTCACAGATACGCAGTATTTT.

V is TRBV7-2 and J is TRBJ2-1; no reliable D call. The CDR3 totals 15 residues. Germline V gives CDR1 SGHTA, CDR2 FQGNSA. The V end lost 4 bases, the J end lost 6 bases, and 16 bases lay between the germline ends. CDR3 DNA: TGTGCCAGCAGCTCCTCTCGGGTTTTGGCCAATGAGCAGTTCTTC. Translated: CASSSSRVLANEQFF.

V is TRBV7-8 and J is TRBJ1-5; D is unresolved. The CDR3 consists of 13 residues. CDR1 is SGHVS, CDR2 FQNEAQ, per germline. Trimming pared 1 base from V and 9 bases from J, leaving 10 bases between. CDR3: CASSLESSVPQHF. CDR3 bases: TGTGCCAGCAGCTTAGAAAGTAGTGTGCCCCAGCATTTT.